This TCR beta chain was recovered during a study of cytomegalovirus exposure and HLA in healthy donors (dated by TCRdb to 2017 to 2019). Study-wide context: An earlier analysis of around 600 of the donors reported 276 Gb of sequence data and 117 million unique TCR beta sequences from 150 million to 200 million T cells. The aim of the study was to test whether cataloging public T cell receptors could identify signatures of past pathogen exposure. Approximately 310 gigabases of sequencing data and roughly 90 million unique TCR sequences were included in an early release covering 500 to 750 HLA-typed donors. The number of donors typed differed by locus, with about 629-630 for A, B, C, DRB1 and DQB1, more than 500 for DQA1, 606 for DPA1, and some 450 for DPB1. To predict cytomegalovirus infection status, the study brought together high-throughput TCR immunosequencing, statistical association of individual TCRs with disease status, and machine learning. Among 398 genotyped donors of the cohort, an average of approximately 240,000 unique TCR beta nucleotide sequences were sequenced per donor, roughly 20% of them non-productive. In addition to the first cohort of 666 subjects, a separate validation cohort of 130 or so different subjects was used. The study profiled the T cell repertoires of about 640 subjects by immunosequencing and related them to cytomegalovirus serostatus. Rather than drawing on any new phenotypic data, the later analysis identified candidate immune exposures from TCR beta sequences and the way those sequences occurred across donors. Because of strong linkage in the cohort, five DR-DQ haplotypes were treated as single units for association and clustering. Of the roughly 420 genotyped donors, 75% to 85% were placed in the genetic ancestry cluster associated with self-reported Caucasian donors. An earlier analysis of 587 of the donors used high-throughput TCR beta sequencing to judge whether each TCR beta V gene segment behaved as functional or pseudogenic. All discovery cohort repertoires had been generated on a single sequencing platform. Donor age, sex, ethnicity and CMV serostatus were compiled together with the repertoire data. A later analysis re-examined previously published TCR beta repertoires from several hundred donors and added high-resolution HLA genotyping to investigate patterns of TCR occurrence. In a later genetic analysis, genome-wide SNP genotypes for about three fifths of the 666 donors were used, and that subset was treated as a discovery cohort. Class I and class II HLA loci were covered by the typing at four-digit resolution. Broad study findings and their caveats: In an earlier analysis of 450 to 750 of the donors, most TCR beta V segments appeared in productive rearrangements about 90% or about 30% of the time, broadly matching IMGT annotations. According to a later analysis, TCR association rates differed among HLA loci, with DRB1 alleles showing the most associated TCRs and HLA-C alleles showing the fewest. Most TCR sequences were observed very rarely across donors, whereas some public TCRs were present in many individuals. Seventeen rarely observed V segments, including chromosome 9 orphons, were excluded from the earlier analysis of a few hundred of the donors because counts were too low. Linkage disequilibrium might explain the correlated functional status among segregating V segments, but an unknown experimental factor could not be excluded. In a later analysis, most CMV-associated TCR beta chains were found to appear HLA-restricted, with HLA associations seemingly driven largely by CMV exposure. For the cohort, immune exposure information was limited to CMV serostatus. Strong co-occurrence of HLA alleles, especially DR and DQ, made assigning TCR associations to individual alleles difficult. It was suggested by the authors that the approach could potentially be generalized to other disease states and immunological phenotypes. A later genetic analysis associated a missense DCLRE1C variant with V-gene and J-gene trimming of TCR beta chains, and an independent cohort replicated the association. Roughly uniform sequencing depth across donors was assumed in presence/absence analyses, although this assumption may not hold. In a later genetic analysis, fewer N-insertions in productive TCRs were reported among donors in an Asian-associated ancestry cluster than the roughly 710-donor mean. Some IMGT-functional V segments, including TRBV6-2 and TRBV6-3, could not be distinguished by the 87-base-pair reads and were therefore excluded. In vitro tests confirmed that a few of the cytomegalovirus-associated TCR beta chains recognize cytomegalovirus antigens. In a later analysis, HLA-associated TCR beta chains were found to be more clonally expanded and to have lower generation probabilities than equally common non-associated chains. In a later analysis, more than 15,000 TCR beta sequences were associated with specific HLA alleles at a false discovery rate of 0.05. The study gave a list of about 150 TCR beta chains associated with cytomegalovirus. A cluster of highly shared sequence variants was judged likely to represent a technical artifact of the sequencing pipeline. The classifier was reported to diagnose cytomegalovirus status with high specificity and sensitivity in both the original and validation cohorts. Because HLA typing was unavailable for some donors at each locus, only the typed subset was used in association tests. A further reported finding was that TCR beta sequences accurately predicted the HLA-A and HLA-B alleles for most subjects in the first cohort. Several of the top co-occurrence clusters appeared to be linked to parvovirus B19, influenza, CMV and Epstein-Barr virus, according to a later analysis. The cohort was sequenced for TCR beta chains only, and without alpha or paired-chain data the features that could be detected were limited.

Reading from cysteine to phenylalanine, the CDR3 counts 15 amino acids. Only CDR3 DNA is held: 45 bases, read in frame from base 1. CDR1 and CDR2, per the germline V gene (reference sequence), are SEHNR and FQNEAQ. V is pared back by 5 bases and J by 4 bases, with 17 bases lying between the germline termini. The receptor library was made with the immunoSEQ multiplex PCR assay. The multiplex PCR relied on a mix of 60 forward primers for TCR Vbeta segments and 13 reverse primers for TCR Jbeta segments. The CDR3 region of rearranged TCR beta genes was amplified from genomic DNA by a multiplex PCR assay. On the Illumina HiSeq System, the amplified TCR beta libraries were sequenced as 87-base-pair reads. In the original analysis: A later analysis tallied 75 million to 95 million unique TCR beta chains across the approximately 670 repertoires, and around 10 million of those chains were shared by two or more donors. Raw reads were error-corrected and collapsed into unique sequences with a nearest-neighbor algorithm that merged closely related sequences to remove PCR and sequencing errors. Alignment of CDR3 sequences to IMGT reference sequences was used to assign V, D and J gene segments. Each retained sequence needed at least a six-nucleotide match to both a V gene segment and a J gene segment. A rearrangement counted as productive if the CDR3 had no stop codons and remained in frame with V and J, and every other rearrangement counted as non-productive. Following IMGT convention, CDR3 was defined as the stretch from the second conserved V-encoded cysteine to the conserved J-encoded phenylalanine. The earlier analysis of a few hundred of the donors excluded sequences that lacked an unambiguous match to a single V gene segment. In an earlier analysis of around 590 of the donors, a V segment was called functional when productive rearrangements were above 56.7%, and segregating when the standard deviation between donors exceeded 5%. To diagnose cytomegalovirus status from the catalog of TCR beta chain sequences, a statistical classification framework was built. V and J gene assignment, in a later analysis, came from comparing TCR nucleotide sequences with IMGT/GENE-DB human TR gene sequences. Using the TCRdist pipeline, a later analysis assigned CDR3 sequences along with most-parsimonious VDJ recombination scenarios. In a later analysis, each TCR beta chain was defined by its CDR3 amino acid sequence together with its V-gene family, and reads lacking a unique V-gene family were excluded. As a way to deal with suspected cross-contamination and a sequencing artifact, a later analysis dropped approximately 570 nucleotide sequences that were highly shared and had low generation probability. In a later analysis, a clonal expansion index for each public chain was calculated from normalized within-repertoire ranks of inferred template counts. In a later analysis, generation probabilities were computed with a VDJ recombination model fitted to out-of-frame rearrangements, and the resulting probabilities were checked against IGoR. In a later analysis, TCR-TCR, TCR-HLA and TCR-CMV co-occurrence was scored with hypergeometric tests, and a repertoire-size bias correction was applied to TCR pairs. In a later analysis, false discovery rates were estimated by permuting HLA or CMV assignments 20 times. In a later analysis, co-occurring TCRs were grouped with DBSCAN, and TCRdist sequence similarity was added when clustering was performed within HLA-allele-positive subsets. Repertoires with fewer than 30,000 or more than 120,000 public chains, plus five repertoires with anomalous nucleotide sharing, were excluded from co-occurrence clustering. Not all clones reach the TCRdb copy of this immuneACCESS table, which keeps in-frame sequences only. Checked studies attribute under half of the gap to unresolved V genes and leave the rest unexplained. The V and J calls and clone size were taken over from that table, and D and trimming were inferred from the DNA. The sample table shows some 150,000 clones, and 55% to 70% are seen once. Roughly 7% of the sample is in the top ten clones.

The cohort consisted of 666 healthy bone marrow donors. Cohort members were all nominally healthy when sampled, although unrecorded immune exposures were likely present. The donor was CMV seropositive and was included in the group of 250 to 350 seropositive cohort members. Each donor provided a peripheral blood sample, and peripheral blood mononuclear cells were used for TCR beta sequencing. Genomic DNA extraction from the blood cell samples was performed with the Qiagen DNeasy Blood Extraction Kit. As for this clone: Its recognized antigen is unknown. Per-base quality was not reported, and no clone a single base away is much larger than it.

Rearrangement joined TRBV7-9 to TRBJ2-5; a tentative D call is TRBD2 (6 bases match). The TCR was taken from a woman aged 55-70 years in good health and CMV-seropositive. Sequenced material: PBMCs. The CDR3 is CASSPDGRGTETQYF. The nucleotide sequence is given as TGTGCCAGCAGCCCGGACGGGAGAGGGACAGAGACCCAGTACTTC.